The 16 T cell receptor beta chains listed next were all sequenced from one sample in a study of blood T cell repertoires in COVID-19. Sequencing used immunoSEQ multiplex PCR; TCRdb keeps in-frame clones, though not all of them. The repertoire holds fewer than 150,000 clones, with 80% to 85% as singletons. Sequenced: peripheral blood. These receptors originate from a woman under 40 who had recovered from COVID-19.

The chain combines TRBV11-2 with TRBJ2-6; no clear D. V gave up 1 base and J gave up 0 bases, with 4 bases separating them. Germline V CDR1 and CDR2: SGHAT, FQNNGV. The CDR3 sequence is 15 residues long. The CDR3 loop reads CASSLGVSGANVLTF. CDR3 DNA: TGTGCCAGCAGCTTAGGAGTCTCTGGGGCCAACGTCCTGACTTTC.

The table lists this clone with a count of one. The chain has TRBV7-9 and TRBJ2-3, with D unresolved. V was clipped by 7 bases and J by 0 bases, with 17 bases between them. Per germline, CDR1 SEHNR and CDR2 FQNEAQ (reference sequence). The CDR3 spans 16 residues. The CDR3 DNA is TGTGCCAGCACCCCCGGCGCAGGCAGTAGCACAGATACGCAGTATTTT. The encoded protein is CASTPGAGSSTDTQYF. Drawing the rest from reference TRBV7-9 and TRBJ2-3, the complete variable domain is DTGVSQNPRHKITKRGQNVTFRCDPISEHNRLYWYRQTLGQGPEFLTYFQNEAQLEKSRLLSDRFSAERPKGSFSTLEIQRTEQGDSAMYLCASTPGAGSSTDTQYFGPGTRLTVL.

The DNA of the CDR3 is TGTGCCAGCAGTGAAGAAACAGGGTGGGGGGAGACCCAGTACTTC. This gives the protein CASSEETGWGETQYF. This chain links TRBV6-1 with TRBJ2-5; tentative D call: TRBD1 (6 bases). The CDR3 has 15 residues. V lost 1 base, J lost 5 bases, and 14 bases lay in between. Germline CDR1 reads MNHNS; CDR2 reads SASEGT.

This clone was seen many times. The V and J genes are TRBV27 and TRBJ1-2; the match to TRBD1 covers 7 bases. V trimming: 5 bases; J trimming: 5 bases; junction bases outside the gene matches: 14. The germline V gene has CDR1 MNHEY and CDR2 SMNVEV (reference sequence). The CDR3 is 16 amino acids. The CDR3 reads CASSPTPSGGYYGYTF. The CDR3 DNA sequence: TGTGCCAGCAGTCCCACCCCGTCAGGGGGGTATTATGGCTACACCTTC.

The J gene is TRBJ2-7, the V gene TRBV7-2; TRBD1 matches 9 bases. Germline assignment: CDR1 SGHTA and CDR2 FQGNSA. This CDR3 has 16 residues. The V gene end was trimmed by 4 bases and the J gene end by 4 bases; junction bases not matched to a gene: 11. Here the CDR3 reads CASSSVMGQGAYEQYF. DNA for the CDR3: TGTGCCAGCAGCTCCGTAATGGGACAGGGCGCGTACGAGCAGTACTTC.

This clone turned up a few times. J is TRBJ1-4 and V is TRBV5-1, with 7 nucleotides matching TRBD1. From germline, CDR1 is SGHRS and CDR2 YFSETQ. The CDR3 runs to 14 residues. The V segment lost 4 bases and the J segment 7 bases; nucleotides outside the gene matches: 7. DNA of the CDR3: TGCGCCAGCAGCGTCGGACAGGAAACTGAAAAACTGTTTTTT. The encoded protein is CASSVGQETEKLFF.

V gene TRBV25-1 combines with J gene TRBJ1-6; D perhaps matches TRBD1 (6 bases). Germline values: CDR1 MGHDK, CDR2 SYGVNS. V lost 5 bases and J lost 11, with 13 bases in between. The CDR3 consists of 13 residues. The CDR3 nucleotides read TGTGCCAGCAGTCAAAACAGGGATACACCCCTCCACTTT. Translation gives CASSQNRDTPLHF.

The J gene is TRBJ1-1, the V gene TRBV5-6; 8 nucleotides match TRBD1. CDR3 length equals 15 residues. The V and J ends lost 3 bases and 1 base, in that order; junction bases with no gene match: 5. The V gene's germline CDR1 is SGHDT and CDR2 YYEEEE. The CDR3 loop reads CASSSSGTGNTEAFF. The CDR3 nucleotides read TGTGCCAGCAGCTCCTCCGGGACAGGGAACACTGAAGCTTTCTTT.

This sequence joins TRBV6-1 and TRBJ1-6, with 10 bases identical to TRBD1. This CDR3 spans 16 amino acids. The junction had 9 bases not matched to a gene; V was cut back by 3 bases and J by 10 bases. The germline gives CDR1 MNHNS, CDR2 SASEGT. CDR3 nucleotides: TGTGCCAGCAGTGACCCATTCCGGGACAGGGGATCACCCCTCCACTTT. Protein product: CASSDPFRDRGSPLHF.

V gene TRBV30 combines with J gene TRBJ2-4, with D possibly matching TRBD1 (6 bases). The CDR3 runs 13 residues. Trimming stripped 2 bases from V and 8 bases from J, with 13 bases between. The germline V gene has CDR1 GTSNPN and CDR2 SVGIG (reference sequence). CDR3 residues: CAWSIRGSDIQYF. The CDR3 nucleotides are TGTGCCTGGAGTATCAGGGGATCGGACATTCAGTACTTC.

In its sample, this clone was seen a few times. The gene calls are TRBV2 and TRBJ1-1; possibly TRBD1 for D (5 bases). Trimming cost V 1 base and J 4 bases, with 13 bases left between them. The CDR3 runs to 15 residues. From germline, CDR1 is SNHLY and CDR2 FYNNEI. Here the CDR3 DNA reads TGTGCCAGCAGTGAAGGGGCAGGGACTCCCACTGAAGCTTTCTTT. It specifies CASSEGAGTPTEAFF.

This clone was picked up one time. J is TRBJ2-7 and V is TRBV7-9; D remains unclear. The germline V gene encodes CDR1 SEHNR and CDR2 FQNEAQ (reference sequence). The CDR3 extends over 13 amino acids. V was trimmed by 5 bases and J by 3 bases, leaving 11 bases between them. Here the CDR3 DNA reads TGTGCCAGCAGCCCAAACAGAAACTACGAGCAGTACTTC. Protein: CASSPNRNYEQYF.

The CDR3 spells CASSHGAGENNEQFF. The CDR3 DNA follows: TGCGCCAGCAGCCATGGAGCGGGAGAGAACAATGAGCAGTTCTTC. The chain uses TRBV4-1 and TRBJ2-1; TRBD2 matches 8 bases. From germline, CDR1 is MGHRA and CDR2 YSYEKL. This CDR3 is built from 15 residues. The trim removed 3 bases at V and 5 bases at J, leaving 6 bases unmatched.

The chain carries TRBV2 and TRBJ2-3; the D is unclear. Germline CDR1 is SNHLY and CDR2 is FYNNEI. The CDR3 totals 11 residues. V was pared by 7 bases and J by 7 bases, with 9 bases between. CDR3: CASMGSYTQYF. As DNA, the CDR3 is TGTGCCAGCATGGGCAGTTATACGCAGTATTTT. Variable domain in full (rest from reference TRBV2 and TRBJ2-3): EPEVTQTPSHQVTQMGQEVILRCVPISNHLYFYWYRQILGQKVEFLVSFYNNEISEKSEIFDDQFSVERPDGSNFTLKIRSTKLEDSAMYFCASMGSYTQYFGPGTRLTVL.

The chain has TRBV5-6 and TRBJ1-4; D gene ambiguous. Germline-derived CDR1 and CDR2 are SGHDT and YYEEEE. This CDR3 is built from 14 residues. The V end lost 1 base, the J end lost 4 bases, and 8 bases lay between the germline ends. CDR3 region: CASSLPRVNEKLFF. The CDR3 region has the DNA TGTGCCAGCAGCTTGCCGCGGGTTAATGAAAAACTGTTTTTT. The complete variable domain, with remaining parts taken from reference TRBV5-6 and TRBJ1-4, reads DAGVTQSPTHLIKTRGQQVTLRCSPKSGHDTVSWYQQALGQGPQFIFQYYEEEERQRGNFPDRFSGHQFPNYSSELNVNALLLGDSALYLCASSLPRVNEKLFFGSGTQLSVL.

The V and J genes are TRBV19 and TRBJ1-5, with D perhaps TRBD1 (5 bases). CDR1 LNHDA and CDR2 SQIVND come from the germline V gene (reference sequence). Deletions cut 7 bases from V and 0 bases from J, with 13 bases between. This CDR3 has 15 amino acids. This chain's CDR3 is CASNYDSYSNQPQHF. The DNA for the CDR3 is TGTGCCAGTAACTACGACAGTTATAGCAATCAGCCCCAGCATTTT.